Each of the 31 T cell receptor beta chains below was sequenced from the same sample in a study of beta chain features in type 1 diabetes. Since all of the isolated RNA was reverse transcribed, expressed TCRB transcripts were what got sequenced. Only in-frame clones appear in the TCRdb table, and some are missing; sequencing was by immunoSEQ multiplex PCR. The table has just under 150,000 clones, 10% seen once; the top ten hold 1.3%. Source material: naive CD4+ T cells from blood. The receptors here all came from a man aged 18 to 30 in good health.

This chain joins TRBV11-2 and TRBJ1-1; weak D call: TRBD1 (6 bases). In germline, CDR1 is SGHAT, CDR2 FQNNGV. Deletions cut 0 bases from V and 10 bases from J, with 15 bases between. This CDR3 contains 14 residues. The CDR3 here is CASSLDLGRGAAFF. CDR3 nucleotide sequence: TGTGCCAGCAGCTTAGATCTCGGACGGGGGGCAGCTTTCTTT.

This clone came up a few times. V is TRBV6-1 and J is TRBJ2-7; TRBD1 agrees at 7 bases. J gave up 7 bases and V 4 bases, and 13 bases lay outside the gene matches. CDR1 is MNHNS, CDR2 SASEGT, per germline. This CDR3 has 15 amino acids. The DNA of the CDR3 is TGTGCCAGCAGTGCCCTAGGACAGGCTACGGGGGAGCAGTACTTC. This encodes CASSALGQATGEQYF.

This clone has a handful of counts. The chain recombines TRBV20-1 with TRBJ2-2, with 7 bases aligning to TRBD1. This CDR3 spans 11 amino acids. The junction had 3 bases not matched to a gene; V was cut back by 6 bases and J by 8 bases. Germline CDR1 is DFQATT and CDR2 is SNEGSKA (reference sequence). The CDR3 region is CSAEGAGELFF. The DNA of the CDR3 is TGCAGTGCCGAGGGGGCAGGGGAGCTGTTTTTT.

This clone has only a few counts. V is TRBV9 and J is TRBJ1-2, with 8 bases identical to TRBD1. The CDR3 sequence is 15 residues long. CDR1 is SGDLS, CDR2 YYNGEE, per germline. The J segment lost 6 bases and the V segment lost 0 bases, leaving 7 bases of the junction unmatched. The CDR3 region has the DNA TGTGCCAGCAGCGTAGAGGACAGGGTTATAGATGGCTACACCTTC. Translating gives CASSVEDRVIDGYTF.

This chain's CDR3 is CASSQDLYRGSSGANVLTF. The CDR3 DNA follows: TGCGCCAGCAGCCAAGATCTGTACAGGGGAAGCTCTGGGGCCAACGTCCTGACTTTC. The J gene is TRBJ2-6, the V gene TRBV4-3; 7 nucleotides line up with TRBD1. CDR1 and CDR2 from the germline V gene are LGHNA and YSLEER. V lost 0 bases to trimming and J lost 0 bases; unmatched junction nucleotides: 8. This CDR3 has 19 amino acids.

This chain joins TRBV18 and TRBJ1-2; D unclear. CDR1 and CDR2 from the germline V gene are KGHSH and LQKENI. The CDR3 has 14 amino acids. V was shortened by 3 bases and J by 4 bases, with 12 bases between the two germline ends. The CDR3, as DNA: TGTGCCAGCTCACCCTCGGGAGATCCCTATGGCTACACCTTC. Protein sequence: CASSPSGDPYGYTF.

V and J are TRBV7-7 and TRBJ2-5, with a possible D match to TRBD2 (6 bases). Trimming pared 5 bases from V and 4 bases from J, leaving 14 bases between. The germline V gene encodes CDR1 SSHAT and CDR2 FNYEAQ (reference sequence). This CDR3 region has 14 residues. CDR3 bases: TGTGCCAGCAGCGCAAATGGGGGAGGAGAGACCCAGTACTTC. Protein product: CASSANGGGETQYF.

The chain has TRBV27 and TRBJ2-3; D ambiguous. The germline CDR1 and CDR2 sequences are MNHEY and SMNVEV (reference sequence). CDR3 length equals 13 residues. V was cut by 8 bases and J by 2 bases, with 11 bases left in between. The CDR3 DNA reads TGTGCCAGCTCGCGTTTGCACACAGATACGCAGTATTTT. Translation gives CASSRLHTDTQYF.

The CDR3: CASRGAGAGQETQYF. In DNA, the CDR3 is TGTGCCAGCAGGGGGGCAGGGGCCGGCCAAGAGACCCAGTACTTC. This chain links TRBV7-8 with TRBJ2-5, with D tentatively TRBD1 (6 bases). There are 15 residues in the CDR3. V lost 6 bases and J 1 base, leaving 15 bases between the germline ends. Per the germline V gene, CDR1 is SGHVS and CDR2 is FQNEAQ.

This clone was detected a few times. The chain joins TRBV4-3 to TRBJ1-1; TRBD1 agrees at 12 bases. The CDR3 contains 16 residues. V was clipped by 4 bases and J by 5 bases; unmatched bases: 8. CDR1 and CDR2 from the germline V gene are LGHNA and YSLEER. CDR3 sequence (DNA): TGCGCCAGCAGCCGAAAACCGGGACAGGGGGCGACTGAAGCTTTCTTT. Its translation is CASSRKPGQGATEAFF.

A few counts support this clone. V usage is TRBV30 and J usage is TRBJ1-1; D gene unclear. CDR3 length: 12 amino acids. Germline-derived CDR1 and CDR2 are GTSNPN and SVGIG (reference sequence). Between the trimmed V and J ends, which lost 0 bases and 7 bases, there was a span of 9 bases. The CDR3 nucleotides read TGTGCCTGGAGTGTACACGCCTTTGAAGCTTTCTTT. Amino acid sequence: CAWSVHAFEAFF.

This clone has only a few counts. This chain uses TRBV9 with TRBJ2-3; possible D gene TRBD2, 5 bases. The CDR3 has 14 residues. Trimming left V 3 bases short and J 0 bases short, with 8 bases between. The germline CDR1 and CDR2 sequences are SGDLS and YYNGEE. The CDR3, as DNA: TGTGCCAGCAGCGCTCGGACTAGCACAGATACGCAGTATTTT. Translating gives CASSARTSTDTQYF.

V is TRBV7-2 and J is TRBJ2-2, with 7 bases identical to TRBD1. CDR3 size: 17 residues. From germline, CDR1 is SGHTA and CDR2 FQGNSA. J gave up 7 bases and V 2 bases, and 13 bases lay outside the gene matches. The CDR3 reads CASSLFPTGDLNGELFF. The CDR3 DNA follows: TGTGCCAGCAGCTTATTTCCCACAGGGGACCTAAACGGGGAGCTGTTTTTT.

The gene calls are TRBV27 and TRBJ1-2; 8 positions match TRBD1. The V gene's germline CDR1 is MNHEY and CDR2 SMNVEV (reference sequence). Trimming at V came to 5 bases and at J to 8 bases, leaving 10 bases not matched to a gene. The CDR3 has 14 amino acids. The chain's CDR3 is CASSLQGATIGYTF. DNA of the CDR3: TGTGCCAGCAGTCTTCAGGGGGCAACGATCGGCTACACCTTC.

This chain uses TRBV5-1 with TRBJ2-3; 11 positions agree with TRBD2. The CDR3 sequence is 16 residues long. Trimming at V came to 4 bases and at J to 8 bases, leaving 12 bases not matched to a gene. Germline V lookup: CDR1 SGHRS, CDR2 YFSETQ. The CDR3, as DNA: TGCGCCAGCAGCGGGGGGACTAGCGGAGACATGGGTACGCAGTATTTT. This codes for CASSGGTSGDMGTQYF.

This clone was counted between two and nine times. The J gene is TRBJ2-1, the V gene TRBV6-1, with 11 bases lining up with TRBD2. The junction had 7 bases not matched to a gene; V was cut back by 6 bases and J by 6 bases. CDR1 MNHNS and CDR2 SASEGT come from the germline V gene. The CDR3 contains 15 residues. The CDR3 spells CASRQGLAVLNEQFF. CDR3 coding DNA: TGTGCCAGCAGGCAGGGACTAGCGGTACTCAATGAGCAGTTCTTC.

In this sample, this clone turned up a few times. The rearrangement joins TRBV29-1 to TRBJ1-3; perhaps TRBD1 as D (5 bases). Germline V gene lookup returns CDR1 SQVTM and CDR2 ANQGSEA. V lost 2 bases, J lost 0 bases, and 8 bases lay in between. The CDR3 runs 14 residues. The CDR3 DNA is TGCAGCGTTGAAAGGGGCCTCTCTGGAAACACCATATATTTT. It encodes CSVERGLSGNTIYF.

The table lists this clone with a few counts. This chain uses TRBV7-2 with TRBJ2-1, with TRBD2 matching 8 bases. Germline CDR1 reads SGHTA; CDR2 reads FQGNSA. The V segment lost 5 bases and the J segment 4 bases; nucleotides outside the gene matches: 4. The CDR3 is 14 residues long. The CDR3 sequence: CASSPPGGYNEQFF. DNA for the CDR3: TGTGCCAGCAGCCCACCGGGAGGGTACAATGAGCAGTTCTTC. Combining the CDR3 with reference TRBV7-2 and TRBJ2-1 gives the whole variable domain GAGVSQSPSNKVTEKGKDVELRCDPISGHTALYWYRQSLGQGLEFLIYFQGNSAPDKSGLPSDRFSAERTGGSVSTLTIQRTQQEDSAVYLCASSPPGGYNEQFFGPGTRLTVL.

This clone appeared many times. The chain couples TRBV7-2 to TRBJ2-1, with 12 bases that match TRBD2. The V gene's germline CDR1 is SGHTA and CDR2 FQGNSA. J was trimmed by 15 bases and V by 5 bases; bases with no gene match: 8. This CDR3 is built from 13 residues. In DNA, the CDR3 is TGTGCCAGCAGCCTCGGACTAGCGGGGAGTCGGTTCTTC. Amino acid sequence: CASSLGLAGSRFF.

The CDR3 sequence is CASSDVGLANTGELFF. Here the CDR3 DNA reads TGTGCCAGCAGTGATGTGGGACTAGCGAACACCGGGGAGCTGTTTTTT. This chain joins TRBV6-1 and TRBJ2-2; 8 bases agree with TRBD2. Germline loops: CDR1 MNHNS, CDR2 SASEGT. The CDR3 is made up of 16 amino acids. V shed 3 bases, J shed 0 bases, and the junction held 3 bases outside the gene matches.

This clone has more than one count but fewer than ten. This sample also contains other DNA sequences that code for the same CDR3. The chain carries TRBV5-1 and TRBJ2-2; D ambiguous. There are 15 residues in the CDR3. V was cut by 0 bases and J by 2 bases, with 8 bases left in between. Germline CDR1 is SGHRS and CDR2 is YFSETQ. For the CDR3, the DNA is TGCGCCAGCAGCTTGGACAGCCCCAACACCGGGGAGCTGTTTTTT. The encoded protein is CASSLDSPNTGELFF. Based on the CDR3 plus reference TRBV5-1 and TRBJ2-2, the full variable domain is KAGVTQTPRYLIKTRGQQVTLSCSPISGHRSVSWYQQTPGQGLQFLFEYFSETQRNKGNFPGRFSGRQFSNSRSEMNVSTLELGDSALYLCASSLDSPNTGELFFGEGSRLTVL.

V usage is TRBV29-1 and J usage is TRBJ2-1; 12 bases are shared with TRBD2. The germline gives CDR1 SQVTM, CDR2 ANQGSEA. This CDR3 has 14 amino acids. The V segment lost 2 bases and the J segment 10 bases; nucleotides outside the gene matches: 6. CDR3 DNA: TGCAGCGTTGAAAGGGCTAGCGGGGGGGTAGAGCAGTTCTTC. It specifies CSVERASGGVEQFF.

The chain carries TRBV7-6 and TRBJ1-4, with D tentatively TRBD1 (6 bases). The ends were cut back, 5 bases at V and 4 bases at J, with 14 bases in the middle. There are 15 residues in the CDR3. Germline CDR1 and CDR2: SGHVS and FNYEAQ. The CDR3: CASSPTGQINEKLFF. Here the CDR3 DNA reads TGTGCCAGCAGCCCGACAGGACAGATTAATGAAAAACTGTTTTTT.

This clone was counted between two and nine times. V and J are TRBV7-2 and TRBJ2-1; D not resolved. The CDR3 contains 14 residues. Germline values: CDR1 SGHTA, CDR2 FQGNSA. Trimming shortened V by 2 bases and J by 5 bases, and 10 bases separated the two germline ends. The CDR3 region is CASSLNRGNNEQFF. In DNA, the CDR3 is TGTGCCAGCAGCTTAAATCGCGGAAACAATGAGCAGTTCTTC.

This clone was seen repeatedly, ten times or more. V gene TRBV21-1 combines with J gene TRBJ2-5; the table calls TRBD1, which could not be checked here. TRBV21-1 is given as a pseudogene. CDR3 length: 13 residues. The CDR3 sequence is CASSGPDQETQYF. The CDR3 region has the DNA TGTGCCAGCAGCGGGCCGGACCAAGAGACCCAGTACTTC.

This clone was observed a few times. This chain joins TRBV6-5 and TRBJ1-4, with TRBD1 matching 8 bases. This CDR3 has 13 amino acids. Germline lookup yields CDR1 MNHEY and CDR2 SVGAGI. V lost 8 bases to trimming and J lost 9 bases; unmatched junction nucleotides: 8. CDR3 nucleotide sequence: TGTGCCAGCTCTCAGGGGGCGCAAAAAAAACTGTTTTTT. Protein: CASSQGAQKKLFF.

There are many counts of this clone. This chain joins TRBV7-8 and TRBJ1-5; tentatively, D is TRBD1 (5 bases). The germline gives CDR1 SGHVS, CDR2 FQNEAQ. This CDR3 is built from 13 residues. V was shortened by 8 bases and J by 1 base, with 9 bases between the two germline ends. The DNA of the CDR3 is TGTGCCAGCCGGCGGGGGAGCAATCAGCCCCAGCATTTT. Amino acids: CASRRGSNQPQHF.

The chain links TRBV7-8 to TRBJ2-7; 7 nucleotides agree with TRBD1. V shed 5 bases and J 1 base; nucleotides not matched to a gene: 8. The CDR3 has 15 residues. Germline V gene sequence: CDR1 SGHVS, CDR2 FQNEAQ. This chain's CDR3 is CASSLSGTESYEQYF. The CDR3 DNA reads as TGTGCCAGCAGCCTCTCCGGGACAGAATCCTACGAGCAGTACTTC.

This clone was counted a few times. DNA of the CDR3: TGTGCCAGCTCACCCCCCCCGGGGGGCAACTACGAGCAGTACTTC. Amino acid sequence: CASSPPPGGNYEQYF. This chain links TRBV18 with TRBJ2-7, with D perhaps TRBD2 (7 bases). CDR3 size: 15 residues. The V end was cut by 3 bases, the J end by 3 bases, with 15 bases between. Germline V lookup: CDR1 KGHSH, CDR2 LQKENI.

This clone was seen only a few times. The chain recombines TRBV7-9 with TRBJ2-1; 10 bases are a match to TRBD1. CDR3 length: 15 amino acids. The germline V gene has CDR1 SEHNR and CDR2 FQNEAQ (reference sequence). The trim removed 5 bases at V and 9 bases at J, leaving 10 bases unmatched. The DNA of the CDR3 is TGTGCCAGCAGCCTCACCGGGACAGGGGAAGGTGAGCAGTTCTTC. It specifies CASSLTGTGEGEQFF.

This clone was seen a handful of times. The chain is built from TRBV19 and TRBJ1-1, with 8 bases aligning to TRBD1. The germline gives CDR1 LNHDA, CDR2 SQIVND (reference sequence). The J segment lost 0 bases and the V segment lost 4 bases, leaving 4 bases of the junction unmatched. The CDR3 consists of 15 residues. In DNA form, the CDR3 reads TGTGCCAGTAGTACCCGACAGGGGTTGAACACTGAAGCTTTCTTT. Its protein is CASSTRQGLNTEAFF.